This record concerns one T cell receptor beta chain sequence. The target of this receptor is not known. Per-nucleotide qualities are absent, and no much larger clonotype sits a single base away. The cohort comprised around 690 healthy bone marrow donors. Cohort members were all nominally healthy when sampled, although unrecorded immune exposures were likely present. Of the 550 to 750 cohort members, some 270 had positive CMV serostatus and fewer than 450 had negative CMV serostatus, and CMV serostatus was not recorded for the donor. A peripheral blood sample was collected from each donor, and TCR beta sequencing was performed on peripheral blood mononuclear cells. Genomic DNA was extracted from the blood cell samples with the Qiagen DNeasy Blood Extraction Kit. Libraries came from the immunoSEQ multiplex PCR assay. The multiplex PCR relied on a mix of 60 forward primers for TCR Vbeta segments and 13 reverse primers for TCR Jbeta segments. The CDR3 region of rearranged TCR beta genes was amplified from genomic DNA with a multiplex PCR assay. The amplified TCR beta libraries were sequenced on the Illumina HiSeq System as 87-base-pair reads. In the source study's methods: A later analysis counted about 82 million unique TCR beta chains across the 666 repertoires, and 10 million to 11 million of these chains were shared by at least two donors. To remove PCR and sequencing errors, raw reads were error-corrected and collapsed into unique sequences using a nearest-neighbor algorithm that merged closely related sequences. V, D and J gene segments were assigned by aligning CDR3 sequences to IMGT reference sequences. Each retained sequence needed at least a six-nucleotide match to both a V gene segment and a J gene segment. Rearrangements were classified as productive when the CDR3 lacked stop codons and remained in frame with V and J, and all other rearrangements were classified as non-productive. CDR3 was defined according to IMGT convention as the region running from the second conserved V-encoded cysteine to the conserved J-encoded phenylalanine. In an earlier analysis of more than 550 of the donors, sequences lacking an unambiguous match to a single V gene segment were excluded. An earlier analysis of some 500 of the donors classified V segments as functional when productive rearrangements were above 56.7% and as segregating when the standard deviation between donors was above 5%. A statistical classification framework was built to diagnose cytomegalovirus status from the catalog of TCR beta chain sequences. In a later analysis, TCR nucleotide sequences were compared against IMGT/GENE-DB human TR gene sequences so that V and J genes could be assigned. The TCRdist pipeline was used in a later analysis to assign CDR3 sequences and most-parsimonious VDJ recombination scenarios. In a later analysis, each TCR beta chain was defined by its CDR3 amino acid sequence together with its V-gene family, and reads without a unique V-gene family were excluded. To address suspected cross-contamination and a sequencing artifact, a later analysis removed a few hundred highly shared, low-generation-probability nucleotide sequences. A later analysis calculated a clonal expansion index for each public chain from normalized within-repertoire ranks of inferred template counts. In a later analysis, generation probabilities were computed using a VDJ recombination model fitted to out-of-frame rearrangements, and the results were checked against IGoR. In a later analysis, TCR-TCR, TCR-HLA and TCR-CMV co-occurrence was scored with hypergeometric tests, and a repertoire-size bias correction was applied to TCR pairs. In a later analysis, false discovery rates were estimated by permuting HLA or CMV assignments 20 times. A later analysis grouped co-occurring TCRs with DBSCAN, adding TCRdist sequence similarity when clustering within HLA-allele-positive subsets. Co-occurrence clustering excluded repertoires with fewer than 30,000 or more than 120,000 public chains, plus five with anomalous nucleotide sharing. Drawn from immuneACCESS, this table holds only the in-frame rearrangements with V and J called that TCRdb kept. Clones are partly lost; checked studies trace under half to an unresolved V gene and leave the rest unexplained. Clone size and the V and J calls come from that table; the DNA yielded D and trimming. The sample has some 130,000 clones on record, 66% of them singletons. Around 1.6% of the sample belongs to the ten largest clones.

The sample originates from a study of cytomegalovirus exposure and HLA in healthy donors (dated 2017 in TCRdb). With regard to the full study: In an earlier analysis of roughly 500 of the donors, 250 to 350 Gb of sequence data and 95 million to 130 million unique TCR beta sequences from 180 million or so T cells were reported. About 320 gigabases of sequencing data and 70 million to 100 million unique TCR sequences were included in an early release covering roughly 600 HLA-typed donors. Of the 300 to 450 genotyped donors, less than 85% were placed in the genetic ancestry cluster associated with self-reported Caucasian donors. The study aimed to test whether cataloging public T cell receptors could reveal signatures of past pathogen exposure. The T cell repertoires of under 750 subjects were profiled by immunosequencing and related to cytomegalovirus serostatus. Along with the approximately 700-subject first cohort, a separate validation cohort of about 110 different subjects was used. To predict cytomegalovirus infection status, the study brought together high-throughput TCR immunosequencing, statistical association of individual TCRs with disease status, and machine learning. In a later analysis, previously published TCR beta repertoires from 666 donors were re-analyzed and high-resolution HLA genotyping was added so that TCR occurrence patterns could be studied. Rather than drawing on any new phenotypic data, the later analysis identified candidate immune exposures from TCR beta sequences and the way those sequences occurred across donors. An earlier analysis of several hundred of the donors used high-throughput TCR beta sequencing to judge whether each TCR beta V gene segment behaved as functional or pseudogenic. Donor age, sex, ethnicity and CMV serostatus were compiled alongside the repertoire data. A later genetic analysis used genome-wide SNP genotypes for 398 of the 666 donors, treating that subset as a discovery cohort. All discovery cohort repertoires had been generated using a single sequencing platform. Class I and class II HLA loci were covered by the typing at four-digit resolution. The number of typed donors differed by locus: roughly 629-640 for A, B, C, DRB1 and DQB1; 522 for DQA1; fewer than 610 for DPA1; and 450 to 480 for DPB1. Roughly five DR-DQ haplotypes were treated as single units for association and clustering because of strong linkage in the cohort. Among approximately 370 genotyped donors of the cohort, an average of around 240,000 unique TCR beta nucleotide sequences was sequenced per donor, of which 15% to 20% were non-productive.

In the germline V gene, CDR1 corresponds to SGHDN and CDR2 to FVKESK. V lost 1 base and J lost 3 bases, and the count of bases not matched to a germline gene is 16. Including the terminal cysteine and phenylalanine, the CDR3 comprises 20 residues. CDR3 DNA only is kept here, 60 bases in frame from base 1. Points the paper makes about the study in general: In a later analysis, TCR association rates were found to vary across HLA loci, with the most associated TCRs seen for DRB1 alleles and the fewest for HLA-C alleles. The authors suggested that the approach could potentially be generalized to other disease states and immunological phenotypes. According to a later analysis, parvovirus B19, influenza, CMV and Epstein-Barr virus appeared linked to several top co-occurrence clusters. Linkage disequilibrium might explain the correlated functional status among segregating V segments, but an unknown experimental factor could not be ruled out. Compared with equally common non-associated chains, HLA-associated TCR beta chains in a later analysis were more clonally expanded and had lower generation probabilities. Cytomegalovirus status was reported to be diagnosed by the classifier with high specificity and sensitivity in both the original and validation cohorts. Some IMGT-functional V segments, including TRBV6-2 and TRBV6-3, could not be told apart with the 87-base-pair reads, so those segments were excluded. CMV serostatus was the only immune exposure information available for the cohort. The study listed approximately 160 TCR beta chains as associated with cytomegalovirus. When HLA alleles, especially DR and DQ, strongly co-occurred, attributing TCR associations to individual alleles was difficult. The cohort was sequenced for TCR beta chains only, and without alpha or paired-chain data the features that could be detected were limited. In an earlier analysis of more than 450 of the donors, most TCR beta V segments were observed in productive rearrangements about 90% or about 30% of the time, broadly matching IMGT annotations. Because counts were too low, 15 or so rarely observed V segments, including chromosome 9 orphons, were excluded from the earlier analysis of around 640 of the donors. An association between a missense DCLRE1C variant and V-gene and J-gene trimming of TCR beta chains was found in a later genetic analysis and replicated in an independent cohort. Because HLA typing was missing for some donors at each locus, association tests included only the typed subset. In vitro tests confirmed that three of the cytomegalovirus-associated TCR beta chains recognize cytomegalovirus antigens. A further reported finding was that TCR beta sequences accurately predicted the HLA-A and HLA-B alleles for most subjects in the first cohort. A cluster of highly shared sequence variants was judged likely to be a technical artifact of the sequencing pipeline. Most TCR sequences were seen in very few donors, while some public TCRs were found in many individuals. Specific HLA alleles were associated with roughly 16,000 TCR beta sequences at a false discovery rate of 0.05 in a later analysis. Roughly uniform sequencing depth across donors was assumed in presence/absence analyses, although this assumption may not hold. Compared with the roughly 710-donor mean, donors in an Asian-associated ancestry cluster had fewer N-insertions in productive TCRs, according to a later genetic analysis. According to a later analysis, most CMV-associated TCR beta chains appeared to be HLA-restricted, and the HLA associations seemed to be driven largely by CMV exposure.

Input material: PBMCs. The receptor comes from a human donor in good health. The chain employs TRBV14 and TRBJ1-2; the junction holds 11 bases that match TRBD1. The DNA sequence reads TGTGCCAGCAGCCAAGGTAGTCAATGGACAGGGGGCGCGGAGCACTATGGCTACACCTTC. Its protein is CASSQGSQWTGGAEHYGYTF.